The clone carrying this T cell receptor (beta chain) has more than one count but fewer than ten. Its cognate antigen is unknown. The data were produced by immunoSEQ multiplex PCR, yet TCRdb's version contains in-frame clones alone and is incomplete. This sample has around 160,000 clones, with around 88% found just once. The data stem from a study of T cell responses to AZD1222 COVID-19 vaccine. Across the study: Pooling of second doses given at about 4 or about 12 weeks was done.

V shed 1 base and J 9 bases; nucleotides not matched to a gene: 14. The CDR3 has 17 amino acids. Per the germline V gene, CDR1 is LGHNA and CDR2 is YNFKEQ. Study-level findings and limits: Of spike-specific TCRs, nearly half reportedly target regions left unmutated in variants. Mostly white British, mostly female donors; authors suggested clonal diversity may be underestimated. Without day 14 samples, only post-peak T cell repertoires were studied.

The specimen was peripheral blood, collected on day 0 of AZD1222 vaccination. The chain employs TRBV4-2 and TRBJ2-1; 8 nucleotides match TRBD2. The TCR originated in an adult in good health. The CDR3 is CASSQVWMSPGGAEQFF. DNA for the CDR3: TGTGCCAGCAGCCAAGTTTGGATGAGTCCGGGAGGGGCTGAGCAGTTCTTC.